The sequence of this T cell receptor beta chain was determined in a study of blood T cell repertoires in COVID-19. Background on the study: Some COVID-19 samples were acute and others convalescent; all came from the United States, Italy and Spain. T cells, B-cell-depleted T cells, or PBMCs provided the cDNA or gDNA that served as material.

CDR3 length equals 18 residues. Germline values: CDR1 SGHRS, CDR2 YFSETQ. V gave up 0 bases and J gave up 0 bases, with 15 bases separating them. During active infection, Seattle patients enrolled and were then monitored through disease. Generated by immunoSEQ multiplex PCR, the TCRdb table keeps only in-frame clones and is missing some. In the table there are about 530,000 clones, about 89% of which are singletons. The sample comprised peripheral blood. The source of this sequence is a woman in her forties or fifties with COVID-19, enrolled during active disease. J is TRBJ1-4 and V is TRBV5-1, with D perhaps TRBD1 (6 bases). CDR3 nucleotide sequence: TGCGCCAGCAGCTTGGCCTCTAGGACAGCGGCAACTAATGAAAAACTGTTTTTT. This translates into CASSLASRTAATNEKLFF.